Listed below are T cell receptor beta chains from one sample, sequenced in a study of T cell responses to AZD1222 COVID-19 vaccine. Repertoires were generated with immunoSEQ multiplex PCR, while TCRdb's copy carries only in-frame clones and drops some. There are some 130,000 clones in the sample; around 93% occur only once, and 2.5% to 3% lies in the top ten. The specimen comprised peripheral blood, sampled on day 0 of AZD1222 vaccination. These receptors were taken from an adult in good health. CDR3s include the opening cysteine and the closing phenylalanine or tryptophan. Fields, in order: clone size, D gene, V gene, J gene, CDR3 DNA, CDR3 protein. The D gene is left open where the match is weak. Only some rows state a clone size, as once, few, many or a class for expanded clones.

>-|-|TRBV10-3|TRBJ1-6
TGTGCCATCAGTGAGCCAAATTCACCCCTCCACTTT
CAISEPNSPLHF
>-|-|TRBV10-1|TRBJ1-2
TGCGCCAGCCTTAGGGGTAACTGCAACTATGGCTACACCTTC
CASLRGNCNYGYTF
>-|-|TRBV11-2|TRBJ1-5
TGTGCCAGCAGCTTTGGTGGCAATCAGCCCCAGCATTTT
CASSFGGNQPQHF
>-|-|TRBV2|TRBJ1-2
TGTGCCAGCAGTGCGCGGTCCAGCATATATGGCTACACCTTC
CASSARSSIYGYTF
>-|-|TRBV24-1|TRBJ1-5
TGTGCCACCAGTCAGGGAATTCAGCCCCAGCATTTT
CATSQGIQPQHF
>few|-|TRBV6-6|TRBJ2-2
TGTGCCAGCAGTTACTCCTTTCCCGGGGAGCTGTTTTTT
CASSYSFPGELFF
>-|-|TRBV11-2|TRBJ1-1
TGTGCCAGCAGCTTAGGACTGGTGAACACTGAAGCTTTCTTT
CASSLGLVNTEAFF
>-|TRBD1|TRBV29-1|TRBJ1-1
TGCAGCGTTAGAGGGACAGAAACTGAAGCTTTCTTT
CSVRGTETEAFF
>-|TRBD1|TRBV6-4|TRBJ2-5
TGTGCCAGCAGTCCGGATACCGGGACAGGAGGAGAGACCCAGTACTTC
CASSPDTGTGGETQYF
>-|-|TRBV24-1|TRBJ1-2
TGTGCCACCAGTGACAGGAACTATGGCTACACCTTC
CATSDRNYGYTF
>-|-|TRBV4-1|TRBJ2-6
TGCGCCAGCAGCCAAGCAGGGTTCTCTGGGGCCAACGTCCTGACTTTC
CASSQAGFSGANVLTF
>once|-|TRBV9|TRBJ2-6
TGTGCCAGCAGTCCAGTTGCCGGGGTAACTGGGGCCAACGTCCTGACTTTC
CASSPVAGVTGANVLTF
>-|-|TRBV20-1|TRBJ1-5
TGCAGTGCTAGTGGGGGGGCAAATCAGCCCCAGCATTTT
CSASGGANQPQHF
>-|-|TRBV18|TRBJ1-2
TGTGCCAGCTCACTCGGCCGCGACAGGTCGTCCTATGGCTACACCTTC
CASSLGRDRSSYGYTF
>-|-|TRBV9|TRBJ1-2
TGTGCCAGCAGCTCTATGGGGGGAGGTGCGGACTATGGCTACACCTTC
CASSSMGGGADYGYTF
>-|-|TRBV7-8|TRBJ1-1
TGTGCCAGCAGCTTCGGAACCGGGACGGGGTCTGAAGCTTTCTTT
CASSFGTGTGSEAFF
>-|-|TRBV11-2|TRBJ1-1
TGTGCCAGCAGGACCCCCAGGTGGGGCACTGAAGCTTTCTTT
CASRTPRWGTEAFF
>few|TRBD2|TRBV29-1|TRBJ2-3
TGCAGCGTGCGGGGAGGGGACGCCAAGAGCACAGATACGCAGTATTTT
CSVRGGDAKSTDTQYF
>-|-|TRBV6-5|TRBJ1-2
TGTGCCAGCAGTTACCTACTTAACTATGGCTACACCTTC
CASSYLLNYGYTF
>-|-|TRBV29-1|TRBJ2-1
TGCAGCGTTGTGGGGGAGCCCCCCAATGAGCAGTTCTTC
CSVVGEPPNEQFF
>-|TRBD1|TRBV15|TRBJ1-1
TGTGCCACCCGCAACAGGGGATCGTCTGAAGCTTTCTTT
CATRNRGSSEAFF
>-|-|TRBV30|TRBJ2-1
TGTGCTAGACGATCGCCCCAGGCCAATGAGCAGTTCTTC
CARRSPQANEQFF
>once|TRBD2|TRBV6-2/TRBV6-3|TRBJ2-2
TGTGCCAGCAGCATCGCCCGACGGGGGGGCCCTGGGGAGCTGTTTTTT
CASSIARRGGPGELFF
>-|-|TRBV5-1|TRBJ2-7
TGCGCCAGCAGCTTGGACTACGAGCAGTACTTC
CASSLDYEQYF
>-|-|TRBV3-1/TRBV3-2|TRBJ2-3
TGTGCCAGCAGCAGGCTGGGACCAGGGCGAAATACGCAGTATTTT
CASSRLGPGRNTQYF
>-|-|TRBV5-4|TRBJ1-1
TGTGCCAGCAGCCCGGGACCCGTGGCTTTCTTT
CASSPGPVAFF
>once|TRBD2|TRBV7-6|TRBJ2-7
TGTGCCAGCAGCCGTTTCGAAGCGGGGGATTTCTACGAGCAGTACTTC
CASSRFEAGDFYEQYF
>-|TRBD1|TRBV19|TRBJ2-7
TGTGCCAGTAGTATAGCTTCGGGACAGGGGGTCTACGAGCAGTACTTC
CASSIASGQGVYEQYF
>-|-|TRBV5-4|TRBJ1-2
TGTGCCAGCAGCGAAGGGAGTAACTATGGCTACACCTTC
CASSEGSNYGYTF
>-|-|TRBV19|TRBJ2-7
TGTGCCAGTAGTCCCCGGACAGCTACCTACGAGCAGTACTTC
CASSPRTATYEQYF
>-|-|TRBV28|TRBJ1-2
TGTGCCAGCAGTTTTAAACCTACTGTAGATGGCTACACCTTC
CASSFKPTVDGYTF
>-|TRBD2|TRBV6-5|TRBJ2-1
TGTGCCAGCAGTCTACTAGCGGGAGGTGAGCAGTTCTTC
CASSLLAGGEQFF
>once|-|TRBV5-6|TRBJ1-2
TGTGCCAGCAGCTTGGAGGCAAGGTCTAACTATGGCTACACCTTC
CASSLEARSNYGYTF
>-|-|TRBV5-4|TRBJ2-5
TGTGCCAGCAGCTCAACCCAAGGGGCCTCCGGGGAGACCCAGTACTTC
CASSSTQGASGETQYF
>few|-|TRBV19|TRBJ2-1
TGTGCCAGTAGTATGGAGGGACAACCCTACAATGAGCAGTTCTTC
CASSMEGQPYNEQFF
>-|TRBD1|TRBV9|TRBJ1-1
TGTGCCAGCAGCGTAGGGGACAGAAACACTGAAGCTTTCTTT
CASSVGDRNTEAFF
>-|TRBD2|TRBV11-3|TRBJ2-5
TGTGCCAGCAGCCCCGGGACTAGCGGGGGGGATCCTTCCGAGACCCAGTACTTC
CASSPGTSGGDPSETQYF
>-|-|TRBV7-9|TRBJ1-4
TGTGCCAGCAGCTTACCAGGGGCCGGTGAAAAACTGTTTTTT
CASSLPGAGEKLFF
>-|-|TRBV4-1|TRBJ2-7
TGCGCCAGCAGCCAAGTTGCTTTGGGCTACGAGCAGTACTTC
CASSQVALGYEQYF
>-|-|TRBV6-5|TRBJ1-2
TGTGCCAAACAGCCTGGGAAAGGTGGCTACACCTTC
CAKQPGKGGYTF
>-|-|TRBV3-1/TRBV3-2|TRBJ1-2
TGTGCCAGCAGCCCACTGGGAACCGAGTATGGCTACACCTTC
CASSPLGTEYGYTF
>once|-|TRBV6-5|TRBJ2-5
TGTGCCAGTAAGGTCCGGCTATACCAAGAGACCCAGTACTTC
CASKVRLYQETQYF
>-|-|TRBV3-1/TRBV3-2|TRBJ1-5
TGTGCCAGCAGCCAGGGAAAGGGGCCCCAGCATTTT
CASSQGKGPQHF
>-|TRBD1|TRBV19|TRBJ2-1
TGTGCCAGTATGGGTAGGACGGGACAGTCCCACAATGAGCAGTTCTTC
CASMGRTGQSHNEQFF
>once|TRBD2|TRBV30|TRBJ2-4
TGTGCCTGGAGAGGTAATAGCGGGAGGACCGCCAGAGGTAAAAACATTCAGTACTTC
CAWRGNSGRTARGKNIQYF
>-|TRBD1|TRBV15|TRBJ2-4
TGTGCCACCAGCAGGGACAGGAAAAACATTCAGTACTTC
CATSRDRKNIQYF